Listed here is a single T cell receptor (beta chain). Its antigen is unknown. These data originate in a study of T cells expressing NK-cell markers. Study as a whole: Beta-chain profiling covered CD3+CD56+NKG2C+, CD3+CD56+NKG2C- and CD3+CD56-NKG2C+ sorted subsets. Eight donors were sequenced, seven testing HCMV-seropositive and one testing seronegative.

There are 15 residues in the CDR3. Germline assignment: CDR1 SQVTM and CDR2 ANQGSEA. Researchers built TCR beta cDNA using 5'RACE template switching with UMIs. TCRdb re-called the 5' RACE reads; one entry per CDR3 protein, DNA not given. The sample data list hundreds of thousands of distinct CDR3 sequences. Study-wide results and limits: Dominant NKG2C+ clonotypes accounted for roughly 1.0-7.5% of CD8+ T cells in six or seven donors.

Sequenced input: blood T cells: a sorted CD56 or NKG2C T cell subset, CD4+ or CD8+ T cells, or bulk PBMC T cells (not recorded which). This sequence joins TRBV29-1 and TRBJ2-1; checking the TCRdb D call of TRBD1 is not possible without DNA. The receptor's source is a woman aged 18 to 69 in good health. CDR3 sequence reads: CSGGQGTSGYNEQFF.